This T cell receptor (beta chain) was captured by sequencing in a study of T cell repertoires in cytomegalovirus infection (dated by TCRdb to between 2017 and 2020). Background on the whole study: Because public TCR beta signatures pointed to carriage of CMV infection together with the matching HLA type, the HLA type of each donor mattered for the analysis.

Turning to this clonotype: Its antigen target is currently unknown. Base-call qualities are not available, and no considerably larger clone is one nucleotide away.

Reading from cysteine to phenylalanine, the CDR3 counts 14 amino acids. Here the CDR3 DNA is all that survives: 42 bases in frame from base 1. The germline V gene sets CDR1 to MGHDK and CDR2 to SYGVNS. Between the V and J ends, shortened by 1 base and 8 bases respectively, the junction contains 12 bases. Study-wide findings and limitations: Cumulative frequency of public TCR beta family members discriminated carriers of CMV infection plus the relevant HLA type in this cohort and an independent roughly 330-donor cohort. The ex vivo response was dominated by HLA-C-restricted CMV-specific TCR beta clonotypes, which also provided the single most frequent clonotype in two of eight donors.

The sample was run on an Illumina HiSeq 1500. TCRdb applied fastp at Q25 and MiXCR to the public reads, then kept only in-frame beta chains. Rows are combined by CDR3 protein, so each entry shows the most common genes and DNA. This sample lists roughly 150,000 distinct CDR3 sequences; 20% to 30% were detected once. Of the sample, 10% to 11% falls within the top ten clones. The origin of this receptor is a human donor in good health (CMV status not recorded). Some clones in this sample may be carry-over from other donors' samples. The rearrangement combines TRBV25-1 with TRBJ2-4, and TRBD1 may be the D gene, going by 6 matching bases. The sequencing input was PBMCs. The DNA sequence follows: TGTGCCAGCAGTGAATCGTGGGGGCGTGACATTCAGTACTTC. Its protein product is CASSESWGRDIQYF.